The clone carrying this TCR beta chain showed up just once. The antigen remains undetermined. The germline V gene encodes CDR1 SGHRS and CDR2 YFSETQ. Trimming took off 2 bases at V and 6 bases at J, with 12 bases between the two ends. CDR3 length: 15 residues. The sample originates from a study of shared clonotypes between healthy human individuals. Study-wide findings and caveats: Among the subsets, naive ones generally showed larger estimated richness than memory ones. When compared with the clonotypes that were shared by all four sorted-subset donors, the non-shared clonotypes turned out to have lower generation probabilities.

Terminally differentiated effector memory CD45RA+ cells were excluded from the naive CD8 cells, which were CD45RO-negative and positively selected for CCR7. Deep-level running was used for the assay. Repertoires were generated with immunoSEQ multiplex PCR, while TCRdb's copy carries only in-frame clones and drops some. The sample shows about 700,000 clones, about 90% of them seen only once. Sample: naive CD8+ T cells sorted from blood. The sequence was obtained from a man between 25 and 39 years old in good health. The rearrangement uses TRBV5-1 and TRBJ1-6, with D unclear. CDR3 region: CASSFTNKTNSPLHF. The DNA of the CDR3 is TGCGCCAGCAGCTTCACGAACAAAACTAATTCACCCCTCCACTTT.